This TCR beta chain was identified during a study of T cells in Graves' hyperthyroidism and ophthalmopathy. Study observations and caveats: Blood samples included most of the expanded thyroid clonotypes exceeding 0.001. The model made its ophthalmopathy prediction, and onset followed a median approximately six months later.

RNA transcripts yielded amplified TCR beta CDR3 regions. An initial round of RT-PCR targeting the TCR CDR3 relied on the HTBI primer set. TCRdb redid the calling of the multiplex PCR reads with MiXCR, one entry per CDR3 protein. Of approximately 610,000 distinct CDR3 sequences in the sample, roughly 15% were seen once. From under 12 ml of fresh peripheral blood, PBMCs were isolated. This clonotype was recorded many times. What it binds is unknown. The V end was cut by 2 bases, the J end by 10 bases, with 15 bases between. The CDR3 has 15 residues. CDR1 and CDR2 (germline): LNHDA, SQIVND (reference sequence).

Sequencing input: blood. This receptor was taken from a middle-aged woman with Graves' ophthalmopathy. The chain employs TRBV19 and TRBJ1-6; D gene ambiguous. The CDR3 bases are TGTGCCAGTAGTATATCAGCGGACCGGGGATCACCCCTCCACTTT. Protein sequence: CASSISADRGSPLHF.